This T cell receptor beta chain was obtained from a study of identical twins. Study-wide points: The authors noted that invariant MAIT and iNKT cells could partly confound zero-insertion analyses.

This clonotype was seen more than once but under ten times. Its antigen is still unknown. TCRdb independently ran MiXCR on the 5' RACE reads; one entry per CDR3 protein. The repertoire holds roughly 720,000 distinct CDR3 sequences, with around a sixth as singletons. Germline V gene sequence: CDR1 ENHRY, CDR2 SYGVKD. The CDR3 sequence is 12 residues long. V was cut by 3 bases and J by 9 bases, with 11 bases left in between. The sample also formed part of further work on T cells expressing NK-cell markers. Per that paper: Repertoire data for TCR beta were derived from sorted T cells (CD3+CD56+NKG2C+, CD3+CD56+NKG2C- and CD3+CD56-NKG2C+). The authors restricted sorting to alpha-beta TCR T cells with an anti-gamma-delta TCR antibody in several experiments. In several donors, dominant clonotypes made up about 28.3-65% of CD3+CD56-NKG2C+ cells.

Sequencing used PBMCs. This chain connects TRBV10-3 to TRBJ1-2; D not certain. The clonotype comes from a woman under 30 in good health. CDR3 region: CAISEGVFSYTF. In nucleotides, the CDR3 is TGTGCCATCAGTGAAGGCGTATTTAGCTACACCTTC.